Shown below are 18 T cell receptor beta chains from a single sample sequenced in a study of cytomegalovirus exposure and HLA in healthy donors. This PCR relied on a set of 60 Vbeta primers and 13 Jbeta primers. TCRdb keeps only in-frame clones here, not all; method: immunoSEQ multiplex PCR. The table includes under 150,000 clones, around four fifths detected once. Specimen: PBMCs. All receptors come from a boy aged 10-17 years in good health and CMV-seronegative.

The V call is TRBV10-3, the J call TRBJ2-1, with TRBD2 identical over 11 bases. The germline gives CDR1 ENHRY, CDR2 SYGVKD. The trim removed 2 bases at V and 0 bases at J, leaving 9 bases unmatched. The CDR3 loop spans 19 amino acids. CDR3 in DNA: TGTGCCATCAGTGAGGCCGGGACTAGCGGCGGGAGCTCCTACAATGAGCAGTTCTTC. Protein sequence: CAISEAGTSGGSSYNEQFF.

The genes are TRBV7-2 and TRBJ2-1; no reliable D call. Germline CDR1 and CDR2: SGHTA and FQGNSA. The germline V and J ends were trimmed by 1 base and 0 bases, with 7 bases remaining between them. This CDR3 spans 15 amino acids. The CDR3 loop is CASSLGLVSYNEQFF. The CDR3, as DNA: TGTGCCAGCAGCTTAGGGTTAGTCTCCTACAATGAGCAGTTCTTC.

The V gene is TRBV6-5, the J gene TRBJ2-1; 15 bases line up with TRBD2. CDR3 length: 15 amino acids. The germline V gene has CDR1 MNHEY and CDR2 SVGAGI. The junction had 4 bases not matched to a gene; V was cut back by 6 bases and J by 7 bases. CDR3 sequence: CASSRGLAGGNEQFF. In nucleotides, the CDR3 is TGTGCCAGCAGCCGAGGACTAGCGGGAGGGAATGAGCAGTTCTTC.

The chain couples TRBV29-1 to TRBJ2-5; D gene ambiguous. This CDR3 region has 13 residues. V dropped 3 bases and J dropped 2 bases, with 10 bases sitting between them. Per germline, CDR1 SQVTM and CDR2 ANQGSEA. The CDR3 nucleotides read TGCAGCGTTGATGCGTCGCATCAAGAGACCCAGTACTTC. It specifies CSVDASHQETQYF.

The chain carries TRBV6-5 and TRBJ1-2; maybe TRBD1 (6 bases). Per germline, CDR1 MNHEY and CDR2 SVGAGI. The CDR3 is 12 residues long. V was shortened by 7 bases and J by 2 bases, with 8 bases between the two germline ends. The CDR3 loop reads CASKDSNYGYTF. The CDR3, as DNA: TGTGCCAGCAAGGACAGCAACTATGGCTACACCTTC.

This chain links TRBV9 with TRBJ2-7; TRBD2 might be the D (6 bases). Trimming cost V 3 bases and J 3 bases, with 10 bases left between them. CDR3 size: 13 residues. Looked up from germline, CDR1 is SGDLS and CDR2 is YYNGEE. The CDR3 sequence is CASSAGSFYEQYF. For the CDR3, the DNA is TGTGCCAGCAGCGCCGGGAGTTTCTACGAGCAGTACTTC.

V is TRBV2 and J is TRBJ1-2; a weak D match, TRBD1 (5 bases). This CDR3 has 12 amino acids. V gave up 5 bases and J gave up 5 bases, with 9 bases separating them. Germline loops: CDR1 SNHLY, CDR2 FYNNEI. Here the CDR3 reads CASSQGAYGYTF. The CDR3 DNA sequence: TGTGCCAGCAGTCAGGGTGCTTATGGCTACACCTTC.

V usage is TRBV7-9 and J usage is TRBJ2-1; 12 bases agree with TRBD2. Per germline, CDR1 SEHNR and CDR2 FQNEAQ (reference sequence). V lost 5 bases, J lost 7 bases, and 9 bases stayed unmatched. CDR3 length: 16 amino acids. CDR3 in DNA: TGTGCCAGCAGCCCCCGACTAGCGGGAGTAGAAAATGAGCAGTTCTTC. Its translation: CASSPRLAGVENEQFF.

The J gene is TRBJ1-1, the V gene TRBV6-5, with TRBD1 identical over 10 bases. Looked up from germline, CDR1 is MNHEY and CDR2 is SVGAGI. This CDR3 has 13 residues. With 10 bases clipped from V and 6 bases from J, the junction kept 8 bases outside the gene matches. CDR3 region: CAILGQGKPEAFF. CDR3 bases: TGTGCCATCTTGGGACAGGGGAAGCCTGAAGCTTTCTTT.

The chain combines TRBV30 with TRBJ2-3; 8 nucleotides line up with TRBD2. V gave up 0 bases and J gave up 2 bases; unmatched junction bases: 4. There are 15 residues in the CDR3. Germline V lookup: CDR1 GTSNPN, CDR2 SVGIG (reference sequence). CDR3 sequence: CAWSVNSGVTDTQYF. As DNA, the CDR3 is TGTGCCTGGAGTGTGAATAGCGGGGTCACAGATACGCAGTATTTT.

J is TRBJ1-2 and V is TRBV15, with unresolved D. Germline loops: CDR1 LNHNV, CDR2 YYDKDF (reference sequence). V lost 0 bases, J lost 2 bases, and 7 bases lay in between. The CDR3 loop spans 14 amino acids. CDR3 region: CATSREGGNYGYTF. The CDR3 DNA sequence: TGTGCCACCAGCAGAGAAGGAGGGAACTATGGCTACACCTTC.

This chain links TRBV5-6 with TRBJ2-3; 10 bases map to TRBD2. CDR1 is SGHDT, CDR2 YYEEEE, per germline. With V trimmed by 2 bases and J by 3 bases, 3 bases remained unmatched. This CDR3 region has 15 residues. CDR3 nucleotide sequence: TGTGCCAGCAGCTTTTCTAGCGGGAGAACAGATACGCAGTATTTT. This translates into CASSFSSGRTDTQYF.

The chain is built from TRBV30 and TRBJ2-3; TRBD1 agrees at 9 bases. V was pared by 7 bases and J by 1 base, with 9 bases of the junction left unmatched. CDR1 and CDR2 (germline): GTSNPN, SVGIG (reference sequence). This CDR3 has 15 amino acids. CDR3 nucleotide sequence: TGTGCCTCGGAAGGGGACAGGGATGGCACAGATACGCAGTATTTT. This encodes CASEGDRDGTDTQYF.

V is TRBV19 and J is TRBJ2-1; TRBD2 agrees at 15 bases. The CDR3 runs 17 residues. Germline lookup yields CDR1 LNHDA and CDR2 SQIVND (reference sequence). V was pared by 5 bases and J by 5 bases, with 7 bases of the junction left unmatched. CDR3 protein: CASSWTSGRAGDNEQFF. In DNA, the CDR3 is TGTGCCAGTAGTTGGACTAGCGGGAGGGCCGGCGACAATGAGCAGTTCTTC.

This clone showed up just a few times. The chain recombines TRBV11-3 with TRBJ1-1; perhaps TRBD1 as D (5 bases). Trimming took 0 bases from V and 0 from J, leaving 11 bases between them. The CDR3 runs 16 residues. Germline V gene sequence: CDR1 SGHNT, CDR2 YENEEA. Written as DNA, the CDR3 is TGTGCCAGCAGCTTAGATCTCAGGGCTATGAACACTGAAGCTTTCTTT. This encodes CASSLDLRAMNTEAFF.

The chain carries TRBV25-1 and TRBJ2-1; 8 positions match TRBD2. The CDR3 extends over 17 amino acids. The V gene end was trimmed by 0 bases and the J gene end by 8 bases; junction bases not matched to a gene: 12. Germline assignment: CDR1 MGHDK and CDR2 SYGVNS. The DNA of the CDR3 is TGTGCCAGCAGTGAATATTTTGCGGGAGGCGGTGGGCATGAGCAGTTCTTC. This encodes CASSEYFAGGGGHEQFF.

The chain joins TRBV27 to TRBJ2-7; TRBD2 is a possible D gene (6 bases). Trimming pared 5 bases from V and 1 base from J, leaving 15 bases between. The CDR3 spans 15 residues. The germline V gene has CDR1 MNHEY and CDR2 SMNVEV (reference sequence). CDR3 sequence reads: CASSIGDGSSYEQYF. CDR3 nucleotide sequence: TGTGCCAGCAGTATTGGGGACGGGAGTTCCTACGAGCAGTACTTC.

This clone was seen only once. The V gene is TRBV5-1, the J gene TRBJ2-5, with D tentatively TRBD2 (6 bases). Per the germline V gene, CDR1 is SGHRS and CDR2 is YFSETQ. V was trimmed by 4 bases and J by 4 bases, leaving 14 bases between them. The CDR3 is 14 residues long. CDR3 nucleotide sequence: TGCGCCAGCAGCCCGGGTCGGGGAGGAGAGACCCAGTACTTC. It encodes CASSPGRGGETQYF.